This record covers a single T cell receptor beta chain. No antigen is known for it. The data were obtained in a study of cytomegalovirus exposure and HLA in healthy donors. Points from the study as a whole: First-cohort TCR clusters tended to co-occur in the 95 to 150 validation repertoires, a later analysis found.

TCRdb's table, derived via immunoSEQ multiplex PCR, lists solely in-frame clones and lacks some. The table lists over 130,000 clones, around 86% of them singletons, with just under 9% in the top ten. The source of this sequence is a man aged 18-30 years in good health and CMV-seropositive. The sequenced material came from PBMCs.

DNA for the CDR3: TGTGCCAGCAGCTTACAGGGGACGAGTTACCCCTCTGGAAACACCATATATTTT. It translates to CASSLQGTSYPSGNTIYF. The chain is built from TRBV13 and TRBJ1-3, with D perhaps matching TRBD1 (6 bases). Trimming removed 2 bases from V and 0 bases from J, with 17 bases in between. CDR1 PRHDT and CDR2 FYEKMQ come from the germline V gene (reference sequence). The CDR3 runs to 18 residues. The full variable domain, with the rest looked up from reference TRBV13 and TRBJ1-3, is AAGVIQSPRHLIKEKRETATLKCYPIPRHDTVYWYQQGPGQDPQFLISFYEKMQSDKGSIPDRFSAQQFSDYHSELNMSSLELGDSALYFCASSLQGTSYPSGNTIYFGEGSWLTVV.